This T cell receptor beta chain was recorded in a study of T cell responses to AZD1222 COVID-19 vaccine. Germline V gives CDR1 SGHAT, CDR2 FQNNGV. After removal of 0 bases from V and 2 bases from J, the junction contained 5 bases not matched to a gene. The CDR3 consists of 17 residues. Method: immunoSEQ multiplex PCR; TCRdb's copy keeps in-frame clones and lacks some. There are tens of thousands of clones in the sample; 84% occur only once, and 20% to 30% lies in the top ten. This receptor was obtained from an adult in good health. Sequenced material: peripheral blood, taken on day 0 of AZD1222 vaccination. This rearrangement joins TRBV11-2 to TRBJ2-5, with 11 bases aligning to TRBD2. This chain's CDR3 is CASSLEPSGRRQETQYF. In DNA form, the CDR3 reads TGTGCCAGCAGCTTAGAACCTAGCGGGAGGAGACAAGAGACCCAGTACTTC.